What follows are 25 T cell receptor beta chains derived from one specimen sequenced in a study of T cell responses to AZD1222 COVID-19 vaccine. The protocol was immunoSEQ multiplex PCR, while the TCRdb copy is restricted to in-frame clones and leaves out a portion. The data contain about 150,000 clones, approximately 88% of them singletons. This specimen was peripheral blood, taken on day 0 of MenACWY control vaccination. The receptors originated from an adult in good health.

The V call is TRBV14, the J call TRBJ2-2, with TRBD2 matching 10 bases. The length of the CDR3 is 20 residues. Trimming removed 5 bases from V and 6 bases from J; junction bases left unmatched: 21. Germline values: CDR1 SGHDN, CDR2 FVKESK. CDR3 region: CASSSYKFGLAGERAGELFF. The CDR3 DNA sequence: TGTGCCAGCAGCTCCTATAAGTTTGGCCTAGCGGGAGAGAGGGCCGGGGAGCTGTTTTTT.

The J gene is TRBJ2-7, the V gene TRBV21-1; the listed D gene, TRBD1, was not tested against the DNA. TRBV21-1 is labeled a pseudogene. The CDR3 has 13 amino acids. This CDR3 reads CASRQGVYYEQYF. In DNA, the CDR3 is TGTGCCAGTAGACAGGGCGTTTACTACGAGCAGTACTTC.

For the CDR3, the DNA is TGTGCCAGCAGTCCGGGACAGGGGTTTCAGCCCCAGCATTTT. It encodes CASSPGQGFQPQHF. V gene TRBV27 combines with J gene TRBJ1-5; TRBD1 matches 10 bases. Trimming at V came to 5 bases and at J to 6 bases, leaving 4 bases not matched to a gene. Germline V gene lookup returns CDR1 MNHEY and CDR2 SMNVEV (reference sequence). The CDR3 extends over 14 amino acids.

This rearrangement joins TRBV29-1 to TRBJ1-2; D remains unclear. The V gene's germline CDR1 is SQVTM and CDR2 ANQGSEA. This CDR3 comprises 11 residues. CDR3 DNA: TGCGGTGGGGAGTTCAACTATGGCTACACCTTC. This gives the protein CGGEFNYGYTF.

V usage is TRBV7-9 and J usage is TRBJ1-5; no clear D gene. The germline V gene has CDR1 SEHNR and CDR2 FQNEAQ (reference sequence). CDR3 length: 15 residues. V was shortened by 0 bases and J by 6 bases, with 12 bases between the two germline ends. The CDR3 nucleotides are TGTGCCAGCAGCTTAGCGGGCAGTTGGGGTCAGCCCCAGCATTTT. Its translation: CASSLAGSWGQPQHF. Drawing the rest from reference TRBV7-9 and TRBJ1-5, the complete variable domain is DTGVSQNPRHKITKRGQNVTFRCDPISEHNRLYWYRQTLGQGPEFLTYFQNEAQLEKSRLLSDRFSAERPKGSFSTLEIQRTEQGDSAMYLCASSLAGSWGQPQHFGDGTRLSIL.

This clone has just one count. V usage is TRBV13 and J usage is TRBJ2-1; 14 bases agree with TRBD2. The CDR3 is made up of 14 amino acids. V lost 5 bases to trimming and J lost 14 bases; unmatched junction nucleotides: 8. Germline CDR1 reads PRHDT; CDR2 reads FYEKMQ (reference sequence). The CDR3 nucleotides read TGTGCCAGCAGCCAGACTAGCGGGAGGGCCGGGGAGTTCTTC. Amino acid sequence: CASSQTSGRAGEFF.

The sample holds a few counts of this clone. This chain links TRBV5-5 with TRBJ1-5; possibly TRBD1 for D (6 bases). Trimming took off 0 bases at V and 2 bases at J, with 9 bases between the two ends. CDR1 and CDR2 (germline): SGHKS, YYEKEE (reference sequence). The length of the CDR3 is 15 residues. CDR3 protein: CASSLEQGRNQPQHF. The DNA of the CDR3 is TGTGCCAGCAGCTTGGAACAGGGACGCAATCAGCCCCAGCATTTT.

The chain carries TRBV3-1 (or the pseudogene TRBV3-2) and TRBJ1-3; D not resolved. The CDR3 sequence is 15 residues long. Germline CDR1 LGHDT, CDR2 YNNKEL (reference sequence). V was clipped by 1 base and J by 4 bases, with 11 bases between them. CDR3 region: CASSQGGLWGNTIYF. CDR3 sequence (DNA): TGTGCCAGCAGCCAAGGCGGGCTTTGGGGAAACACCATATATTTT.

J is TRBJ2-7 and V is TRBV5-1; no reliable D call. The CDR3 consists of 12 residues. Germline CDR1 and CDR2: SGHRS and YFSETQ. V lost 0 bases, J lost 5 bases, and 6 bases lay in between. The CDR3, as DNA: TGCGCCAGCAGCTTGGCCTCGGACGAGCAGTACTTC. It translates to CASSLASDEQYF.

J is TRBJ1-3 and V is TRBV18, with D possibly matching TRBD1 (6 bases). Germline CDR1 and CDR2: KGHSH and LQKENI. V shed 3 bases and J shed 4 bases, with 10 bases lying between them. This CDR3 has 14 amino acids. CDR3 residues: CASSPDSRGNTIYF. For the CDR3, the DNA is TGTGCCAGCTCACCGGACAGTAGGGGAAACACCATATATTTT.

In this sample, this clone turned up a few times. The chain joins TRBV7-3 to TRBJ1-6; D is unresolved. CDR3 length equals 15 residues. The V end lost 0 bases, the J end lost 5 bases, and 8 bases lay between the germline ends. Germline CDR1 reads SGHTA; CDR2 reads FQGTGA. The CDR3 DNA is TGTGCCAGCAGCTTAACGGGGAATAATAATTCACCCCTCCACTTT. This encodes CASSLTGNNNSPLHF.

The rearrangement links TRBV27 to TRBJ1-1; a weak D match, TRBD1 (5 bases). Trimming stripped 0 bases from V and 5 bases from J, with 7 bases between. This CDR3 is 13 amino acids long. In germline, CDR1 is MNHEY, CDR2 SMNVEV (reference sequence). As DNA, the CDR3 is TGTGCCAGCAGTTTATCGGGGGGAACTGAAGCTTTCTTT. Amino acid sequence: CASSLSGGTEAFF.

This clone occurred a few times. This chain joins TRBV19 and TRBJ1-1, with 7 bases fitting TRBD1. Losses at the gene ends were 3 bases for V and 1 base for J; bases not matched to a gene: 11. The CDR3 sequence is 17 residues long. Germline V gene sequence: CDR1 LNHDA, CDR2 SQIVND (reference sequence). The chain's CDR3 is CASSMVGDRVRNTEAFF. DNA for the CDR3: TGTGCCAGTAGTATGGTGGGAGACAGGGTCCGGAACACTGAAGCTTTCTTT.

The CDR3 protein is CASSPTTGTAPYGYTF. CDR3 nucleotide sequence: TGTGCCAGCAGTCCTACTACCGGGACGGCTCCTTATGGCTACACCTTC. V is TRBV28 and J is TRBJ1-2; perhaps TRBD1 as D (5 bases). Trimming cost V 5 bases and J 5 bases, with 21 bases left between them. Germline V gene data show CDR1 as MDHEN and CDR2 as SYDVKM. The CDR3 runs 16 residues.

The genes are TRBV11-2 and TRBJ2-5, with 10 bases fitting TRBD2. This CDR3 has 15 residues. Germline V CDR1 and CDR2: SGHAT, FQNNGV. The ends lost 2 bases at V and 4 bases at J; junction bases unmatched: 4. CDR3 region: CASSLLAGVSETQYF. The CDR3 DNA sequence: TGTGCCAGCAGCTTACTAGCGGGAGTTTCAGAGACCCAGTACTTC. The complete variable domain, with remaining parts taken from reference TRBV11-2 and TRBJ2-5, reads EAGVAQSPRYKIIEKRQSVAFWCNPISGHATLYWYQQILGQGPKLLIQFQNNGVVDDSQLPKDRFSAERLKGVDSTLKIQPAKLEDSAVYLCASSLLAGVSETQYFGPGTRLLVL.

The J gene is TRBJ2-4, the V gene TRBV28, with 7 bases that match TRBD2. Losses at the gene ends were 5 bases for V and 3 bases for J; bases not matched to a gene: 4. The CDR3 totals 14 residues. Germline CDR1 and CDR2: MDHEN and SYDVKM. CDR3: CASSLASGKNIQYF. CDR3 in DNA: TGTGCCAGCAGTCTCGCTAGCGGCAAAAACATTCAGTACTTC.

J is TRBJ2-5 and V is TRBV5-1; no definite D call. V lost 5 bases to trimming and J lost 4 bases, with 15 bases between them. CDR3 length: 14 amino acids. The germline V gene has CDR1 SGHRS and CDR2 YFSETQ. The CDR3 is CASSYMPDGETQYF. CDR3 coding DNA: TGCGCCAGCAGTTACATGCCCGACGGAGAGACCCAGTACTTC. Variable domain in full (rest from reference TRBV5-1 and TRBJ2-5): KAGVTQTPRYLIKTRGQQVTLSCSPISGHRSVSWYQQTPGQGLQFLFEYFSETQRNKGNFPGRFSGRQFSNSRSEMNVSTLELGDSALYLCASSYMPDGETQYFGPGTRLLVL.

This chain links TRBV28 with TRBJ1-2; D is ambiguous. This CDR3 contains 11 residues. Germline values: CDR1 MDHEN, CDR2 SYDVKM. The V end lost 3 bases, the J end lost 8 bases, and 7 bases lay between the germline ends. CDR3: CASSFSGGYTF. The CDR3 DNA follows: TGTGCCAGCAGTTTCTCTGGAGGCTACACCTTC.

The V gene is TRBV28, the J gene TRBJ2-7; 8 nucleotides agree with TRBD2. CDR3 length equals 14 residues. V dropped 4 bases and J dropped 9; count of bases not matched to a gene: 11. Germline assignment: CDR1 MDHEN and CDR2 SYDVKM. Here the CDR3 reads CASSSSGSRQGQYF. In DNA form, the CDR3 reads TGTGCCAGCAGTTCTAGCGGGTCCCGGCAGGGGCAGTACTTC.

The chain is built from TRBV6-2 or TRBV6-3 and TRBJ1-2; unclear D gene. The V end lost 6 bases, the J end lost 7 bases, and 21 bases lay between the germline ends. The CDR3 spans 15 residues. Germline-derived CDR1 and CDR2 are MNHEY and SVGEGT. For the CDR3, the DNA is TGTGCCAGCAGCCCCGAGGAGGTGGGGTGGAGTGGCTACACCTTC. It is translated as CASSPEEVGWSGYTF.

The V gene is TRBV2, the J gene TRBJ2-5, with D tentatively TRBD2 (6 bases). Germline V gives CDR1 SNHLY, CDR2 FYNNEI. V gave up 6 bases and J gave up 3 bases, with 11 bases separating them. This CDR3 contains 13 residues. The CDR3: CASSAGLEETQYF. For the CDR3, the DNA is TGTGCCAGCAGCGCGGGACTGGAAGAGACCCAGTACTTC.

This chain links TRBV11-3 with TRBJ2-7; maybe TRBD2 (6 bases). In germline, CDR1 is SGHNT, CDR2 YENEEA. The CDR3 is 15 residues long. V lost 3 bases to trimming and J lost 0 bases, with 12 bases between them. CDR3 loop: CASSLASVSSYEQYF. CDR3 bases: TGTGCCAGCAGCTTGGCTAGCGTCAGCTCCTACGAGCAGTACTTC.

This clone was observed a single time. CDR3 DNA sequence: TGTGCCACCAGCTCGGACAGGGGGGCCTACGAGCAGTACTTC. Translated, it gives CATSSDRGAYEQYF. This chain connects TRBV15 to TRBJ2-7; TRBD1 aligns across 10 bases. The V gene end was trimmed by 5 bases and the J gene end by 2 bases; junction bases not matched to a gene: 3. The CDR3 runs 14 residues. The germline V gene has CDR1 LNHNV and CDR2 YYDKDF (reference sequence).

The gene calls are TRBV19 and TRBJ2-7; 12 bases fit TRBD2. Germline V gene data show CDR1 as LNHDA and CDR2 as SQIVND (reference sequence). The CDR3 is 16 amino acids. V lost 4 bases and J lost 0; bases outside the gene matches: 4. The CDR3 protein is CASSTRTSGVSYEQYF. The CDR3 DNA is TGTGCCAGTAGTACCCGGACTAGCGGGGTCTCCTACGAGCAGTACTTC.

The V call is TRBV7-2, the J call TRBJ2-7, with D perhaps TRBD2 (6 bases). The CDR3 covers 15 residues. CDR1 is SGHTA and CDR2 is FQGNSA in the germline V gene. Trimming took 2 bases from V and 0 from J, leaving 11 bases between them. DNA of the CDR3: TGTGCCAGCAGCTTATGGGACTTAAGCTCCTACGAGCAGTACTTC. It specifies CASSLWDLSSYEQYF.